The 26 T cell receptor beta chains reported below all come from one sample, sequenced in a study of PD-1 blockade in classical Hodgkin lymphoma (dated by TCRdb to the early 2020s). Preparation of the library involved the immunoSEQ multiplex PCR assay. TCRdb carries this immuneACCESS record with in-frame sequences only. Its versions omit some clonotypes, under half of them owing to an unresolved V gene in the studies checked, with the rest unexplained. For this sample the table gives tens of thousands of clones, of which roughly 90% were detected only once. Clones ranked in the top ten supply approximately 22% of the sample. This sample's time point label indicates: cycle 1 day 1 (C1D1), immediately before nivolumab initiation. Every trial patient had relapsed after autologous stem cell transplantation, and cohorts A, B and C differed in prior brentuximab vedotin exposure. The source was peripheral blood mononuclear cells (PBMCs), collected at baseline. These receptors came from a human donor with classical Hodgkin lymphoma.

The gene calls are TRBV10-3 and TRBJ2-1; D is tentatively TRBD1 or TRBD2 (5 bases each). This CDR3 has 13 residues. Germline CDR1 reads ENHRY; CDR2 reads SYGVKD. Trimming stripped 6 bases from V and 9 bases from J, with 15 bases between. CDR3 DNA: TGTGCCATCAGCCAGGGACCAGAGGGTGAGCAGTTCTTC. Amino acids: CAISQGPEGEQFF.

This rearrangement joins TRBV5-6 to TRBJ1-2; 8 bases align to TRBD1. CDR1 and CDR2 (germline): SGHDT, YYEEEE. Trimming took 1 base from V and 4 from J; bases not matched to a gene: 6. The CDR3 has 15 amino acids. As DNA, the CDR3 is TGTGCCAGCAGCTTGATGGACAGGGCACCCTATGGCTACACCTTC. This codes for CASSLMDRAPYGYTF. The full variable domain, its missing parts supplied by reference TRBV5-6 and TRBJ1-2, is DAGVTQSPTHLIKTRGQQVTLRCSPKSGHDTVSWYQQALGQGPQFIFQYYEEEERQRGNFPDRFSGHQFPNYSSELNVNALLLGDSALYLCASSLMDRAPYGYTFGSGTRLTVV.

The rearrangement joins TRBV15 to TRBJ2-2, with D possibly matching TRBD1 (5 bases). The V and J ends lost 0 bases and 2 bases respectively, with 13 bases between them. Germline CDR1 reads LNHNV; CDR2 reads YYDKDF (reference sequence). The CDR3 is made up of 17 amino acids. The CDR3 loop reads CATSRDGSTANTGELFF. The CDR3 region has the DNA TGTGCCACCAGCAGAGATGGCTCGACAGCAAACACCGGGGAGCTGTTTTTT. The full variable domain, in which reference TRBV15 and TRBJ2-2 provide the parts outside the CDR3, is DAMVIQNPRYQVTQFGKPVTLSCSQTLNHNVMYWYQQKSSQAPKLLFHYYDKDFNNEADTPDNFQSRRPNTSFCFLDIRSPGLGDTAMYLCATSRDGSTANTGELFFGEGSRLTVL.

Here the CDR3 DNA reads TGTGCCAGCAGTGAATCCCCCTTGGAGACCCAGTACTTC. The encoded protein is CASSESPLETQYF. The rearrangement links TRBV25-1 to TRBJ2-5; D remains unclear. Germline CDR1 is MGHDK and CDR2 is SYGVNS. The CDR3 extends over 13 amino acids. Trimming shortened V by 1 base and J by 5 bases, and 8 bases separated the two germline ends.

The rearrangement links TRBV7-8 to TRBJ2-1, with 7 bases fitting TRBD2. CDR3 length: 14 amino acids. Germline values: CDR1 SGHVS, CDR2 FQNEAQ. Germline trimming cut 5 bases from V and 6 bases from J; bases unmatched to any gene: 7. The CDR3 protein is CASSPGTIGNEQFF. DNA for the CDR3: TGTGCCAGCAGCCCCGGGACTATCGGCAATGAGCAGTTCTTC.

This clone came up once. The J gene is TRBJ1-5, the V gene TRBV4-2, with a tentative D call TRBD1 (5 bases). Deletions cut 5 bases from V and 2 bases from J, with 13 bases between. Germline V lookup: CDR1 LGHNA, CDR2 YNFKEQ. This CDR3 is built from 15 residues. This CDR3 reads CASSAIIQGNQPQHF. In DNA form, the CDR3 reads TGTGCCAGCAGCGCTATCATACAGGGCAATCAGCCCCAGCATTTT.

This sequence joins TRBV5-1 and TRBJ2-7, with a weak D call TRBD1 (7 bases). This CDR3 is 14 amino acids long. Trimming cost V 0 bases and J 3 bases, with 10 bases left between them. Looked up from germline, CDR1 is SGHRS and CDR2 is YFSETQ. The CDR3: CASSLGQGLYEQYF. The CDR3 coding sequence is TGCGCCAGCAGCTTGGGACAGGGACTCTACGAGCAGTACTTC.

The chain has TRBV18 and TRBJ1-5; D uncertain. Germline V gene data show CDR1 as KGHSH and CDR2 as LQKENI. The CDR3 has 15 residues. V was pared by 0 bases and J by 1 base, with 7 bases between. The CDR3 here is CASSPPGWSNQPQHF. The CDR3 bases are TGTGCCAGCTCACCACCGGGGTGGAGCAATCAGCCCCAGCATTTT.

This clone showed up just once. This rearrangement joins TRBV5-1 to TRBJ2-1; 11 bases agree with TRBD2. CDR3 length: 15 residues. V shed 3 bases and J 4 bases; nucleotides not matched to a gene: 3. Germline CDR1 and CDR2: SGHRS and YFSETQ. This CDR3 reads CASSWTSGQYNEQFF. DNA of the CDR3: TGCGCCAGCAGCTGGACTAGCGGGCAGTACAATGAGCAGTTCTTC.

V and J are TRBV7-9 and TRBJ2-3, with D tentatively TRBD1 (5 bases). Germline lookup yields CDR1 SEHNR and CDR2 FQNEAQ (reference sequence). This CDR3 region has 15 residues. Between the trimmed V and J ends, which lost 5 bases and 0 bases, there was a span of 12 bases. The CDR3 loop is CASSPQGFSTDTQYF. The CDR3 DNA follows: TGTGCCAGCAGCCCCCAGGGATTTAGCACAGATACGCAGTATTTT.

V and J are TRBV4-1 and TRBJ1-5; D may be TRBD1 (5 bases). This CDR3 has 15 amino acids. Looked up from germline, CDR1 is MGHRA and CDR2 is YSYEKL. Deletions cut 1 base from V and 7 bases from J, with 14 bases between. As DNA, the CDR3 is TGCGCCAGCAGCCAAGGAATAGGGGTTGGACAGCCCCAGCATTTT. Its protein is CASSQGIGVGQPQHF.

This rearrangement joins TRBV27 to TRBJ1-3; D ambiguous. V lost 2 bases and J lost 3, with 8 bases in between. CDR3 length equals 14 residues. Germline CDR1 reads MNHEY; CDR2 reads SMNVEV (reference sequence). CDR3 region: CASSLDGLGNTIYF. The DNA of the CDR3 is TGTGCCAGCAGTTTAGACGGTCTTGGAAACACCATATATTTT.

This chain uses TRBV19 with TRBJ2-1; possibly TRBD1 for D (5 bases). The CDR3 loop spans 15 amino acids. V lost 3 bases and J 6 bases, leaving 15 bases between the germline ends. Germline assignment: CDR1 LNHDA and CDR2 SQIVND (reference sequence). Written as DNA, the CDR3 is TGTGCCAGTAGTATCGTCCAGGGCGGTTTCAATGAGCAGTTCTTC. Its translation: CASSIVQGGFNEQFF.

This clone was detected only once. The chain carries TRBV7-6 and TRBJ2-3, with 10 positions matching TRBD1. The CDR3 runs to 16 residues. J lost 2 bases, V lost 5 bases, and 7 bases had no gene match. Per the germline V gene, CDR1 is SGHVS and CDR2 is FNYEAQ. The CDR3 DNA reads as TGTGCCAGCAGCGCCGACAGGGGGCGCGACACAGATACGCAGTATTTT. This codes for CASSADRGRDTDTQYF. Together with reference TRBV7-6 and TRBJ2-3, the CDR3 gives the full variable domain: GAGVSQSPRYKVTKRGQDVALRCDPISGHVSLYWYRQALGQGPEFLTYFNYEAQQDKSGLPNDRFSAERPEGSISTLTIQRTEQRDSAMYRCASSADRGRDTDTQYFGPGTRLTVL.

The chain joins TRBV27 to TRBJ2-7; 9 nucleotides match TRBD2. CDR1 and CDR2 from the germline V gene are MNHEY and SMNVEV (reference sequence). The CDR3 loop spans 18 amino acids. The junction had 17 bases not matched to a gene; V was cut back by 6 bases and J by 2 bases. The CDR3, as DNA: TGTGCCAGCAGCCCAAGCGGCGGGAGGGCCCTCGAACCCTACGAGCAGTACTTC. Translated, it gives CASSPSGGRALEPYEQYF.

The genes are TRBV12-5 and TRBJ1-1; the match to TRBD1 covers 9 bases. Germline V gene sequence: CDR1 LGHNT, CDR2 FRNRAP. Trimming at V came to 5 bases and at J to 5 bases, leaving 6 bases not matched to a gene. This CDR3 has 14 residues. CDR3 amino acids: CASGRDRARTEAFF. The CDR3 region has the DNA TGTGCTAGTGGTCGGGACAGGGCGAGGACTGAAGCTTTCTTT.

This clone has only a few counts. J is TRBJ1-2 and V is TRBV6-1; D is unresolved. Trimming took 6 bases from V and 5 from J, leaving 13 bases between them. CDR3 size: 13 residues. Germline-derived CDR1 and CDR2 are MNHNS and SASEGT. In nucleotides, the CDR3 is TGTGCCAGCAGGGCTGAGGGAAGGTATGGCTACACCTTC. This codes for CASRAEGRYGYTF.

The J gene is TRBJ2-2, the V gene TRBV10-3, with unresolved D. The germline gives CDR1 ENHRY, CDR2 SYGVKD. CDR3 size: 12 residues. The ends were cut back, 0 bases at V and 7 bases at J, with 3 bases in the middle. CDR3 nucleotides: TGTGCCATCAGTGAGTCATTCGGGGAGCTGTTTTTT. Encoded protein: CAISESFGELFF.

The V call is TRBV16, the J call TRBJ2-3; 11 nucleotides agree with TRBD2. Trimming removed 0 bases from V and 14 bases from J; junction bases left unmatched: 7. The germline gives CDR1 KGHSY, CDR2 FQNENV. The CDR3 has 14 residues. CDR3 bases: TGTGCCAGCAGCCAATCGATACTAGCGGGAGAATGGTATTTT. Translation gives CASSQSILAGEWYF.

The V and J genes are TRBV27 and TRBJ1-4; no firm D call. Germline V gives CDR1 MNHEY, CDR2 SMNVEV (reference sequence). The CDR3 length is 12 residues. Trimming removed 4 bases from V and 5 bases from J, with 5 bases in between. The CDR3 sequence is CASSSGNEKLFF. CDR3 DNA sequence: TGTGCCAGCAGTTCCGGGAATGAAAAACTGTTTTTT.

The chain recombines TRBV4-2 with TRBJ1-2; D gene unclear. The CDR3 sequence is 15 residues long. V was cut by 0 bases and J by 8 bases, with 16 bases left in between. The germline V gene has CDR1 LGHNA and CDR2 YNFKEQ. The CDR3 coding sequence is TGTGCCAGCAGCCAAGAGGTGGCTTTGCTAGGGGGCTACACCTTC. Its translation: CASSQEVALLGGYTF.

This chain joins TRBV7-2 and TRBJ2-5; 13 nucleotides agree with TRBD2. The V and J ends lost 1 base and 1 base, in that order; junction bases with no gene match: 6. CDR3 length: 18 residues. Per the germline V gene, CDR1 is SGHTA and CDR2 is FQGNSA. The CDR3 here is CASSLVLGLAGFQETQYF. CDR3 DNA sequence: TGTGCCAGCAGCTTAGTTTTGGGACTAGCGGGGTTCCAAGAGACCCAGTACTTC.

The chain recombines TRBV7-2 with TRBJ2-5; TRBD2 matches 9 bases. V trimming: 7 bases; J trimming: 0 bases; junction bases outside the gene matches: 9. Germline-derived CDR1 and CDR2 are SGHTA and FQGNSA. The CDR3 covers 16 residues. CDR3 sequence reads: CASKLQLAGNQETQYF. The DNA for the CDR3 is TGTGCCAGCAAACTTCAACTAGCGGGTAACCAAGAGACCCAGTACTTC.

The V and J genes are TRBV19 and TRBJ2-1, with D tentatively TRBD2 (5 bases). Trimming stripped 3 bases from V and 10 bases from J, with 10 bases between. Looked up from germline, CDR1 is LNHDA and CDR2 is SQIVND (reference sequence). The CDR3 is made up of 12 amino acids. The CDR3 spells CASSMRAGEQFF. The CDR3, as DNA: TGTGCCAGTAGTATGCGGGCTGGGGAGCAGTTCTTC.

The rearrangement uses TRBV29-1 and TRBJ2-1, with 9 nucleotides matching TRBD2. This CDR3 is 15 amino acids long. The V gene end was trimmed by 2 bases and the J gene end by 6 bases; junction bases not matched to a gene: 8. Germline V gene data show CDR1 as SQVTM and CDR2 as ANQGSEA. CDR3 residues: CSVEWREGRVNEQFF. CDR3 nucleotide sequence: TGCAGCGTTGAATGGCGGGAGGGCCGAGTCAATGAGCAGTTCTTC.

The chain links TRBV28 to TRBJ1-5; D possibly corresponds to TRBD1 (6 bases). This CDR3 region has 15 residues. In germline, CDR1 is MDHEN, CDR2 SYDVKM. The V end was cut by 4 bases, the J end by 6 bases, with 16 bases between. Here the CDR3 DNA reads TGTGCCAGCAGTTCCGGGACAAGGGTGCTTCAGCCCCAGCATTTT. Translated: CASSSGTRVLQPQHF.